Shown below are 2 T cell receptor beta chains from a single sample sequenced in a study of T cell responses to AZD1222 COVID-19 vaccine. Method: immunoSEQ multiplex PCR; TCRdb's copy keeps in-frame clones and lacks some. Of roughly 56,000 clones in the sample, around 85% were seen once. The sequencing used peripheral blood, collected 28 days after the second AZD1222 dose. The receptors stem from an adult who received the AZD1222 COVID-19 vaccine.

V is TRBV19 and J is TRBJ1-5; D may be TRBD1 (5 bases). Germline V gene lookup returns CDR1 LNHDA and CDR2 SQIVND (reference sequence). V was clipped by 7 bases and J by 2 bases, with 18 bases between them. The CDR3 has 16 residues. CDR3 in amino acids: CASTPLGDHGNQPQHF. CDR3 sequence (DNA): TGTGCCAGTACGCCCCTGGGGGATCACGGCAATCAGCCCCAGCATTTT. Combining the CDR3 with reference TRBV19 and TRBJ1-5 gives the whole variable domain DGGITQSPKYLFRKEGQNVTLSCEQNLNHDAMYWYRQDPGQGLRLIYYSQIVNDFQKGDIAEGYSVSREKKESFPLTVTSAQKNPTAFYLCASTPLGDHGNQPQHFGDGTRLSIL.

The rearrangement links TRBV25-1 to TRBJ1-5; D remains unclear. Germline lookup yields CDR1 MGHDK and CDR2 SYGVNS. The CDR3 loop spans 13 amino acids. V gave up 2 bases and J gave up 3 bases, with 5 bases separating them. CDR3 nucleotides: TGTGCCAGCAGTGAAAATGCCAATCAGCCCCAGCATTTT. This sequence encodes CASSENANQPQHF.